In its sample, the clone carrying this T cell receptor beta chain was seen many times. This sample is drawn from a study of T-cell memory formation after mild COVID-19. TCRdb fed the 5' RACE reads into MiXCR, producing one record per CDR3 protein. This table has tens of thousands of distinct CDR3 sequences, over 20% appearing once. CDR1 and CDR2 (germline): LNHDA, SQIVND (reference sequence). This CDR3 has 17 residues. The V segment lost 5 bases and the J segment 6 bases; nucleotides outside the gene matches: 12. The sequenced sample was PBMCs or a T cell subset sorted from them (not recorded which). This TCR was sampled from an adult who had mild COVID-19 (a few samples of this study predate the infection). Cell type and time point are not known. The chain is built from TRBV19 and TRBJ2-2; 10 bases fit TRBD1. This CDR3 is CASSLTPGQGIAGELFF. CDR3 nucleotides: TGTGCCAGTAGTTTAACGCCGGGACAGGGGATCGCCGGGGAGCTGTTTTTT. Full variable domain (missing parts from reference TRBV19 and TRBJ2-2): DGGITQSPKYLFRKEGQNVTLSCEQNLNHDAMYWYRQDPGQGLRLIYYSQIVNDFQKGDIAEGYSVSREKKESFPLTVTSAQKNPTAFYLCASSLTPGQGIAGELFFGEGSRLTVL.